This paragraph covers one TCR beta chain sequence. As originally analysed: From reference gene primer amplification, estimates of nucleated cell counts were derived. Measured with immunoSEQ multiplex PCR; TCRdb has only the in-frame clones, and not every one. V and J calls and clone size follow that table, whereas D and trimming were derived from the DNA. The profile shows 26,000 or so clones, 76% of them singletons. The data stem from a study of blood T cell repertoires in COVID-19. The overall study: Spain, Italy and the United States supplied samples that represented acute and convalescent COVID-19. Sources were T cells, B-cell-depleted T cells, or PBMCs; the material itself was cDNA or gDNA.

Trimming removed 7 bases from V and 11 bases from J; junction bases left unmatched: 15. Germline CDR1 MDHEN, CDR2 SYDVKM. The CDR3 contains 15 residues. This sequence was found in a man between 65 and 79 years old with acute or convalescent COVID-19. V is TRBV28 and J is TRBJ1-1, with 11 bases matching TRBD1. The sample taken for sequencing was peripheral blood. In DNA, the CDR3 is TGTGCCAGCATCTTGGCGGGACAGGGGGGGGGTATGGCTTTCTTT. It specifies CASILAGQGGGMAFF.